The present T cell receptor (beta chain) was sequenced within a study of T-cell memory formation after mild COVID-19. Looking at the study overall: TCR clusters showed largely donor specificity.

This clonotype was detected only a few times. The antigen is unknown. Study conclusions and caveats: Pre-infection memory held some responding clones, suggesting pre-existing cross-reactive T cells responded. Balance between CD4 and CD8 was seen in clones contracting day 15 to 85, and a CD4+ lean was seen in later expanders.

V lost 3 bases and J lost 7, with 12 bases in between. CDR3 length: 13 amino acids. Constant-segment primers were used for 5'RACE, and the resulting TCR alpha and TCR beta cDNA libraries carried sample barcodes and UMIs. TCRdb fed the 5' RACE reads into MiXCR, producing one record per CDR3 protein. The sample contains roughly 250,000 distinct CDR3 sequences, about a sixth of which appear only once. The sequenced sample consisted of PBMCs or a T cell subset sorted from them (not recorded which). The sequence was obtained from a man aged 18 to 30 who had mild COVID-19 (a few samples of this study predate the infection). Cell type and time point are not known. V gene TRBV12-3 or TRBV12-4 combines with J gene TRBJ2-5; no definite D call. The CDR3 sequence is CASSFAASGTQYF. CDR3 nucleotide sequence: TGTGCCAGCAGTTTCGCAGCGTCGGGGACCCAGTACTTC.